Listed here is a single T cell receptor (beta chain). The sample is drawn from a study of blood T cell repertoires in COVID-19. Overall study: Italy, Spain and the United States were the sources of the convalescent and acute COVID-19 samples. T cells, B-cell-depleted T cells, or PBMCs supplied cDNA or gDNA.

Authors' data handling: Cell counts per sample came from amplifying reference gene primers. Method: immunoSEQ multiplex PCR; TCRdb's copy keeps in-frame clones and lacks some. The V and J calls and clone size were taken over from that table, and D and trimming were inferred from the DNA. The sample has roughly 300,000 clones, about nine tenths seen once; the top ten hold 0.95% to 1.3%. Individuals aged about 18 to 89 years were recruited from roughly 22 US areas. CDR1 is MDHEN, CDR2 SYDVKM, per germline. V lost 3 bases and J 6 bases, leaving 9 bases between the germline ends. This CDR3 contains 12 residues.

This clonotype originated in a woman in her twenties or thirties who had recovered from COVID-19. Sequencing input: PBMCs or T cells enriched from blood (not recorded which). This chain joins TRBV28 and TRBJ2-7, with unresolved D. CDR3: CASSFVPREQYF. CDR3 DNA sequence: TGTGCCAGCAGTTTCGTCCCCCGCGAGCAGTACTTC.